These 19 T cell receptor beta chains originate from one sample sequenced in a study of T cell repertoires in cytomegalovirus infection. TCRdb re-called the reads with MiXCR, one entry per CDR3 protein. The sample includes fewer than 400,000 distinct CDR3 sequences, roughly 18% of them seen just once. Sample: PBMCs. The receptor source for this set is a human donor in good health (CMV status not recorded). Some clones in this sample may be carry-over from other donors' samples.

This clonotype was observed a handful of times. This rearrangement joins TRBV7-6 to TRBJ1-1, with D hard to call. The CDR3 spans 17 residues. Trimming removed 2 bases at V and 0 bases at J, with 16 bases between. Germline V gene lookup returns CDR1 SGHVS and CDR2 FNYEAQ. The CDR3 DNA sequence: TGTGCCAGCAGCTTATATACCGGGGTCCACATGAACACTGAAGCTTTCTTT. Translating gives CASSLYTGVHMNTEAFF.

CDR3 loop: CSAGSGSYEQYF. CDR3 DNA: TGCAGTGCTGGAAGCGGCTCCTACGAGCAGTACTTC. V and J are TRBV20-1 and TRBJ2-7; tentatively, D is TRBD2 (5 bases). This CDR3 contains 12 residues. The V and J ends lost 5 bases and 0 bases respectively, with 8 bases between them. The germline V gene has CDR1 DFQATT and CDR2 SNEGSKA (reference sequence).

The table lists this clonotype with many counts. The chain joins TRBV28 to TRBJ2-7, with a weak D call TRBD1 (5 bases). With 5 bases removed from V and 1 base from J, the gap between germline ends came to 15 bases. CDR3 length equals 15 residues. The germline CDR1 and CDR2 sequences are MDHEN and SYDVKM. In nucleotides, the CDR3 is TGTGCCAGCAGTCATCAGGGATTCCGATCCTACGAGCAGTACTTC. Translated: CASSHQGFRSYEQYF.

This chain uses TRBV12-3 or TRBV12-4 with TRBJ1-5; possibly TRBD1 for D (5 bases). The CDR3 covers 15 residues. V lost 8 bases, J lost 4 bases, and 18 bases lay in between. DNA of the CDR3: TGTGCCAGCCTGGGGGGTCTTGGAGGGAATCAGCCCCAGCATTTT. Translation gives CASLGGLGGNQPQHF.

The chain combines TRBV6-6 with TRBJ1-5, with 7 nucleotides matching TRBD1. The CDR3 has 16 residues. CDR1 is MNHNY, CDR2 SVGAGI, per germline (reference sequence). Unmatched junction bases numbered 6, after V lost 2 bases and J lost 2 bases. CDR3 DNA sequence: TGTGCCAGCAGTTACACCCCGGGACAGCGCAATCAGCCCCAGCATTTT. It codes for CASSYTPGQRNQPQHF.

This rearrangement joins TRBV20-1 to TRBJ2-5; TRBD1 or TRBD2 may be the D gene (5 bases each). There are 16 residues in the CDR3. V was shortened by 2 bases and J by 0 bases, with 16 bases between the two germline ends. Germline values: CDR1 DFQATT, CDR2 SNEGSKA (reference sequence). In DNA form, the CDR3 reads TGCAGTGCTAGACGTGATCGGGGCAACTACCAAGAGACCCAGTACTTC. Translating gives CSARRDRGNYQETQYF.

This clonotype showed up many times. The gene calls are TRBV4-2 and TRBJ2-1; D not certain. Germline V gives CDR1 LGHNA, CDR2 YNFKEQ. Trimming left V 3 bases short and J 8 bases short, with 17 bases between. This CDR3 region has 15 residues. The CDR3 sequence: CASSQRHLQQDEQFF. The CDR3 DNA is TGTGCCAGCAGCCAGCGACATCTTCAGCAGGATGAGCAGTTCTTC.

The chain links TRBV10-3 to TRBJ2-1, with TRBD1 matching over 7 bases. Trimming took 4 bases from V and 4 from J; bases not matched to a gene: 1. CDR1 is ENHRY, CDR2 SYGVKD, per germline. This CDR3 spans 13 amino acids. CDR3 in amino acids: CAISGDRYNEQFF. The CDR3 coding sequence is TGTGCCATCAGTGGGGACAGATACAATGAGCAGTTCTTC.

This clonotype was seen many times. J is TRBJ2-5 and V is TRBV7-2; possible D gene TRBD1, 5 bases. V was clipped by 5 bases and J by 5 bases, with 18 bases between them. The V gene's germline CDR1 is SGHTA and CDR2 FQGNSA. CDR3 length: 15 residues. This CDR3 is CASSTTGWGTETQYF. DNA for the CDR3: TGTGCCAGCAGCACCACAGGTTGGGGCACGGAGACCCAGTACTTC.

The CDR3 region is CASGSLDGYGELFF. DNA of the CDR3: TGTGCCAGCGGCTCGCTTGACGGCTATGGAGAGCTGTTTTTT. The chain uses TRBV7-9 and TRBJ2-2, with unresolved D. V was cut by 8 bases and J by 11 bases, with 21 bases left in between. Germline V gene lookup returns CDR1 SEHNR and CDR2 FQNEAQ (reference sequence). The CDR3 is 14 amino acids.

This clonotype has a handful of counts. This sequence joins TRBV4-1 and TRBJ1-2; 11 bases align to TRBD1. The V and J ends lost 3 bases and 8 bases, in that order; junction bases with no gene match: 14. The CDR3 length is 17 residues. In germline, CDR1 is MGHRA, CDR2 YSYEKL. The chain's CDR3 is CASSQLPGQGVLGGYTF. In nucleotides, the CDR3 is TGCGCCAGCAGCCAGCTCCCGGGACAGGGGGTCCTTGGGGGCTACACCTTC.

The chain combines TRBV20-1 with TRBJ2-1; no clear D gene. This CDR3 has 13 residues. In germline, CDR1 is DFQATT, CDR2 SNEGSKA (reference sequence). The V end lost 5 bases, the J end lost 8 bases, and 16 bases lay between the germline ends. The CDR3 bases are TGCAGTGCTGAATTAGACCGGGTCGATGAGCAGTTCTTC. Translation: CSAELDRVDEQFF.

This clonotype has only a few counts. This chain's CDR3 is CSVEPGTGEFDEQFF. The DNA of the CDR3 is TGCAGCGTTGAACCCGGGACAGGGGAGTTCGATGAGCAGTTCTTC. The chain joins TRBV29-1 to TRBJ2-1; 10 bases fit TRBD1. With V trimmed by 2 bases and J by 8 bases, 9 bases remained unmatched. The germline CDR1 and CDR2 sequences are SQVTM and ANQGSEA. The CDR3 runs to 15 residues.

This clonotype appeared many times. CDR3 nucleotides: TGTGCCAGCAGCCCGACCCGGAACACCGGGGAGCTGTTTTTT. Encoded protein: CASSPTRNTGELFF. The rearrangement uses TRBV7-2 and TRBJ2-2; D is uncertain. Germline V CDR1 and CDR2: SGHTA, FQGNSA. The V and J ends lost 5 bases and 1 base respectively, with 8 bases between them. This CDR3 contains 14 residues.

This clonotype was seen only a few times. J is TRBJ2-1 and V is TRBV7-9; TRBD2 is a possible D gene (5 bases). CDR1 is SEHNR and CDR2 is FQNEAQ in the germline V gene (reference sequence). The CDR3 loop spans 13 amino acids. V lost 6 bases and J lost 7, with 13 bases in between. CDR3 amino acids: CASRRTSLNEQFF. As DNA, the CDR3 is TGTGCCAGCAGACGAACTAGTTTGAATGAGCAGTTCTTC. Looking up the rest from reference TRBV7-9 and TRBJ2-1 gives the full variable domain: DTGVSQNPRHKITKRGQNVTFRCDPISEHNRLYWYRQTLGQGPEFLTYFQNEAQLEKSRLLSDRFSAERPKGSFSTLEIQRTEQGDSAMYLCASRRTSLNEQFFGPGTRLTVL.

The chain has TRBV4-2 and TRBJ1-1; no firm D call. From germline, CDR1 is LGHNA and CDR2 YNFKEQ. There are 14 residues in the CDR3. Trimming cost V 1 base and J 6 bases, with 12 bases left between them. The CDR3 DNA is TGTGCCAGCAGCCAAGTGACCCCCGGACCTGAAGCTTTCTTT. It specifies CASSQVTPGPEAFF.

This clonotype has only a few counts. The rearrangement links TRBV7-2 to TRBJ1-3, with 7 bases lining up with TRBD1. This CDR3 contains 18 residues. The V segment lost 3 bases and the J segment 0 bases; nucleotides outside the gene matches: 11. Germline-derived CDR1 and CDR2 are SGHTA and FQGNSA. The CDR3 here is CASSFGHRGTSSGNTIYF. In DNA form, the CDR3 reads TGTGCCAGCAGCTTCGGTCACAGGGGAACTAGCTCTGGAAACACCATATATTTT.

This chain joins TRBV4-1 and TRBJ2-2; 11 bases line up with TRBD2. The CDR3 consists of 17 residues. Germline CDR1 MGHRA, CDR2 YSYEKL. Trimming took 3 bases from V and 5 from J; bases not matched to a gene: 8. The CDR3: CASSHSLAGGRTGELFF. The DNA for the CDR3 is TGCGCCAGCAGCCATAGTCTAGCGGGGGGTCGGACCGGGGAGCTGTTTTTT.

This clonotype was seen a handful of times. The chain uses TRBV30 and TRBJ2-1, with 7 bases that match TRBD2. Germline assignment: CDR1 GTSNPN and CDR2 SVGIG (reference sequence). V shed 5 bases, J shed 7 bases, and the junction held 8 bases outside the gene matches. There are 13 residues in the CDR3. This CDR3 is CAWRRGSHNEQFF. In DNA form, the CDR3 reads TGTGCCTGGCGGCGCGGGAGTCATAATGAGCAGTTCTTC. The entire variable domain, with the rest obtained from reference TRBV30 and TRBJ2-1, is as follows: SQTIHQWPATLVQPVGSPLSLECTVEGTSNPNLYWYRQAAGRGLQLLFYSVGIGQISSEVPQNLSASRPQDRQFILSSKKLLLSDSGFYLCAWRRGSHNEQFFGPGTRLTVL.